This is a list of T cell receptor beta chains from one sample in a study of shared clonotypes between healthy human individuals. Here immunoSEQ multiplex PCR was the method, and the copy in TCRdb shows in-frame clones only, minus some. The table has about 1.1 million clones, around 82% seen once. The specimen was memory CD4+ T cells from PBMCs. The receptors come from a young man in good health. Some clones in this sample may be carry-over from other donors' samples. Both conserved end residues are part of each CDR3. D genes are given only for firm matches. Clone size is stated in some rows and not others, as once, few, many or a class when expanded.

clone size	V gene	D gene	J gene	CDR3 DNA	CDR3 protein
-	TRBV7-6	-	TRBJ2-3	TGTGCCAGCAGCTTAGGTGGGAAACCAGATACGCAGTATTTT	CASSLGGKPDTQYF
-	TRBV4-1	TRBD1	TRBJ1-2	TGCGCCAGCAGCCATCCCCCGGGACAGATAAACTATGGCTACACCTTC	CASSHPPGQINYGYTF
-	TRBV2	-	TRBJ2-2	TGTGCCAGCAGTGACGCGGGTGTATACACCGGGGAGCTGTTTTTT	CASSDAGVYTGELFF
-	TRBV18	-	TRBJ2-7	TGTGCCAGCTCACCACAAGCCAGTACTATTACCTACGAGCAGTACTTC	CASSPQASTITYEQYF
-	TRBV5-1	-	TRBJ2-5	TGCGCCAGCAGCTTGGTAGGTCCGGGGGCGCAAGGTCCACAATGGGAGACCCAGTACTTC	CASSLVGPGAQGPQWETQYF
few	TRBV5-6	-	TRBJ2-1	TGTGCCAGCAGCCCCGACCTTGGGAATGAGCAGTTCTTC	CASSPDLGNEQFF
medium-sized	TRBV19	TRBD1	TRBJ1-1	TGTGCCAGTAGTATTTCGGCGGACGGGACAGGGTTTCAGCGAGCTTTCTTT	CASSISADGTGFQRAFF
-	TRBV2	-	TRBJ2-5	TGTGCCAGCAGTGATGGTAGAGAGACCCAGTACTTC	CASSDGRETQYF
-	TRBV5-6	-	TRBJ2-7	TGTGCCAGCAGTGTTCCTCGGGGGGCCTCCTACGAGCAGTACTTC	CASSVPRGASYEQYF
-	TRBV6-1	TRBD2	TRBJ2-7	TGTGCCAGTGGGCGGGCTAGCGGGACCTACGAGCAGTACTTC	CASGRASGTYEQYF
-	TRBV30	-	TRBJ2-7	TGTGCCTGGGCCCTGGGAACCTACGAGCAGTACTTC	CAWALGTYEQYF
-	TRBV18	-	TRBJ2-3	TGTGCCAGCTCACCACCGAAAGGAATTAAGACAGTCACAGATACGCAGTATTTT	CASSPPKGIKTVTDTQYF
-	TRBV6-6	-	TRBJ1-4	TGTGCCAGCAGCAAGGCAACTAATGAAAAACTGTTTTTT	CASSKATNEKLFF
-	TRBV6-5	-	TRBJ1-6	TGTGCCAGCAGTTATCAAGGGGTTGTGGATTCACCCCTCCACTTT	CASSYQGVVDSPLHF
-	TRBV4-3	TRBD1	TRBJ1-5	TGCGCCAGCAGCCAAGGACAGGGTGCCCAGCCCCAGCATTTT	CASSQGQGAQPQHF
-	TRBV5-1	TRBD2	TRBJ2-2	TGCGCCAGCAGTTCACTAGCGGGAAACACCGGGGAGCTGTTTTTT	CASSSLAGNTGELFF
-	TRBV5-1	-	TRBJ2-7	TGCGCCAGCAGCTCCCCGGGGGCAGAGGAGCAGTACTTC	CASSSPGAEEQYF
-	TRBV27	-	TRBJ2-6	TGTGCCAGCAGCCGTGGAGGCCTGGGGGCCAACGTCCTGACTTTC	CASSRGGLGANVLTF
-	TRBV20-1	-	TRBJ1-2	TGCAGTGCTCAGGGGTTGGATGGCTACACCTTC	CSAQGLDGYTF
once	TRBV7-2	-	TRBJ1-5	TGTGCCAGCAGCTTGTCGCCCGGGGGGGGTCAGCCCCAGCATTTT	CASSLSPGGGQPQHF
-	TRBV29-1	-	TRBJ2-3	TGCAGCGTTGAACTCGGGCACCACACAGATACGCAGTATTTT	CSVELGHHTDTQYF
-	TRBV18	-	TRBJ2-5	TGTGCCAGCTCACCTGACTCGATTGAGACCCAGTACTTC	CASSPDSIETQYF
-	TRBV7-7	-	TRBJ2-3	TGTGCCAGCAGCCTTGATCGTAGCACAGATACGCAGTATTTT	CASSLDRSTDTQYF
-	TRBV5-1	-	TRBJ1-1	TGCGCCAGCAGCCTGGGAAGGGGGGAGGCTTTCTTT	CASSLGRGEAFF
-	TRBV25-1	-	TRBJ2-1	TGTGCCAGCAGTGGGTGGGACTTGCAATCCTACAATGAGCAGTTCTTC	CASSGWDLQSYNEQFF
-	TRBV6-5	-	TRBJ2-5	TGTGCCAGCAGTTACTCGAAACAGCCCCAAGAGACCCAGTACTTC	CASSYSKQPQETQYF
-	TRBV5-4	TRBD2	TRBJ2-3	TGTGCCAGCAGCTGGGGCGGGAGGGGGGATACGCAGTATTTT	CASSWGGRGDTQYF
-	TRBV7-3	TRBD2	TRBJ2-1	TGTGCCAGCAGCGCACAACTAGCGGCTTACAATGAGCAGTTCTTC	CASSAQLAAYNEQFF
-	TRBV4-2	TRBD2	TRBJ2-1	TGTGCCAGCAGCCAAGATCAGGGACTAGCCTCGAATGAGCAGTTCTTC	CASSQDQGLASNEQFF
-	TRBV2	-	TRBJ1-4	TGTGCCAGCAAGCTCAGGGCGGATGAAAAACTGTTTTTT	CASKLRADEKLFF
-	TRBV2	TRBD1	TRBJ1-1	TGTGCCAGCAGTAGAGCCCTAACAGGGGACACTGAAGCTTTCTTT	CASSRALTGDTEAFF
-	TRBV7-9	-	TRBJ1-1	TGTGCCAGCAGCTTCGGAGGTGAAGCTTTCTTT	CASSFGGEAFF
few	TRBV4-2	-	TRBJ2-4	TGTGCCAGCAGCCAAGCTTTACGGGAGTGGGGGGACATTCAGTACTTC	CASSQALREWGDIQYF
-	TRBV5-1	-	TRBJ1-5	TGCGCCAGCAGCTCGGAAGGGGATCAGCCCCAGCATTTT	CASSSEGDQPQHF
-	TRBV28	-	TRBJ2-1	TGTGCCAGCAGTTTAAGGTCAGATACCTACAATGAGCAGTTCTTC	CASSLRSDTYNEQFF
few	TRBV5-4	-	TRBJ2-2	TGTGCCAGCAGCTTGAACACCGGGGAGCTGTTTTTT	CASSLNTGELFF
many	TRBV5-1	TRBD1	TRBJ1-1	TGCGCCAGCACCCGGACAGGGCCTAACACTGAAGCTTTCTTT	CASTRTGPNTEAFF
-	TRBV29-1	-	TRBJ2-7	TGCAGCGTTGATCTGGGAAGGGCATCCCTGTACTTC	CSVDLGRASLYF
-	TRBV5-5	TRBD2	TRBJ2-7	TGTGCCAGCAGGAGCCGGGACTATTCCTACGAGCAGTACTTC	CASRSRDYSYEQYF
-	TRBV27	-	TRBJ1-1	TGTGCCAGCAGTTTACGGCATGGGAGCACTGAAGCTTTCTTT	CASSLRHGSTEAFF
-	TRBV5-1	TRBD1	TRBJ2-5	TGCGCCAGCAGCTCCATTCCGACAGGGGGCGGGGAGACCCAGTACTTC	CASSSIPTGGGETQYF
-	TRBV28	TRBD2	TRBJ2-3	TGTGCCAGCAGTTTATTGGACTACGGACTAGCGGGAGACAAAAGCACAGATACGCAGTATTTT	CASSLLDYGLAGDKSTDTQYF
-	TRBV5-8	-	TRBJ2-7	TGTGCCAGCAGCTTGGATGCGGGTCGCGAGCAGTACTTC	CASSLDAGREQYF
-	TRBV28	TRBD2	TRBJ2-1	TGTGCCAGTAAACGCGGGAGGGTAGGGGTGCAGTTCTTC	CASKRGRVGVQFF
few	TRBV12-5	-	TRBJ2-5	TGTGCTAGTTCGGACGGCCAAGAGACCCAGTACTTC	CASSDGQETQYF
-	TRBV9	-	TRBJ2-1	TGTGCCAGCAGCCCAAGGGGGTGGGCCTACAATGAGCAGTTCTTC	CASSPRGWAYNEQFF
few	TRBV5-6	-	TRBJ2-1	TGTGCCAGCAGCCGCCGGGGCCGTATTTACAATGAGCAGTTCTTC	CASSRRGRIYNEQFF
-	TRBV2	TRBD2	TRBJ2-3	TGTGCCAGCAGTCGTGGTAGCGGGGGTAGCACAGATACGCAGTATTTT	CASSRGSGGSTDTQYF
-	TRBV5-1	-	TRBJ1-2	TGCGCCAGCAGCTTGGAAGGTTCCGGGGTCGGCTACACCTTC	CASSLEGSGVGYTF
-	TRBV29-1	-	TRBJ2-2	TGCAGCGTTGGGCGGCCGACCACCGGGGAGCTGTTTTTT	CSVGRPTTGELFF
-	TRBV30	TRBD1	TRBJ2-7	TGTGCCTGGATCGGGGACAGGACCGGGTACGAGCAGTACTTC	CAWIGDRTGYEQYF